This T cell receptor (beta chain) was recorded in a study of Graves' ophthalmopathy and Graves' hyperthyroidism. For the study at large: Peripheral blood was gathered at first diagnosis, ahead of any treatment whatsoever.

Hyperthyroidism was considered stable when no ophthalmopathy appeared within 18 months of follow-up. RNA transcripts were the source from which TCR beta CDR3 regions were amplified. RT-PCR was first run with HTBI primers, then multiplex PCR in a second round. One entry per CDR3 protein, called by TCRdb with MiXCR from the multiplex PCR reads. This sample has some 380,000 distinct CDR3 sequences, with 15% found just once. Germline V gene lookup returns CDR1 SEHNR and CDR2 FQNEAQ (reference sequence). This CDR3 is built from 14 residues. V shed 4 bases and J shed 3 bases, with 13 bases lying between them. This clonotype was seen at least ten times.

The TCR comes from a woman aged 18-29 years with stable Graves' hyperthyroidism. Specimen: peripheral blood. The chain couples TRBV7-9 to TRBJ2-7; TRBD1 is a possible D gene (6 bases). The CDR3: CASSSPTGNYEQYF. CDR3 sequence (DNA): TGTGCCAGCAGCTCCCCGACAGGAAACTACGAGCAGTACTTC.